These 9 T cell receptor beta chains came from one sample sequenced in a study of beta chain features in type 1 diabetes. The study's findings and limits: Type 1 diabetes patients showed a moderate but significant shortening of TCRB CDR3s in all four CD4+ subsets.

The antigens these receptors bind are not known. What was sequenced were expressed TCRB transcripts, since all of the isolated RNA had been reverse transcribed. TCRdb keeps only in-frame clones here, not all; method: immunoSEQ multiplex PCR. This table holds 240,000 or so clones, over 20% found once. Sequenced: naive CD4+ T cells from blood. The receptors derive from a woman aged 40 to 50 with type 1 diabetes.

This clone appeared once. The DNA for the CDR3 is TGTGCCAGCAGTTCCTCCCTAGCGGGAGGGTGGCTCAGTGGGCAGTTCTTC. Amino acids: CASSSSLAGGWLSGQFF. The chain couples TRBV7-2 to TRBJ2-1; TRBD2 matches at 12 bases. The germline V gene has CDR1 SGHTA and CDR2 FQGNSA. The CDR3 runs to 17 residues. V was clipped by 6 bases and J by 12 bases; unmatched bases: 18.

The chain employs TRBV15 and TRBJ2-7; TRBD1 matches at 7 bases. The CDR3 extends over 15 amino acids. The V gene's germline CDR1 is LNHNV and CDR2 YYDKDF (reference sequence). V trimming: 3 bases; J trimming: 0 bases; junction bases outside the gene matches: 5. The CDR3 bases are TGTGCCACCAGCAGGGCAGGGGGTTTCTCCTACGAGCAGTACTTC. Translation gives CATSRAGGFSYEQYF.

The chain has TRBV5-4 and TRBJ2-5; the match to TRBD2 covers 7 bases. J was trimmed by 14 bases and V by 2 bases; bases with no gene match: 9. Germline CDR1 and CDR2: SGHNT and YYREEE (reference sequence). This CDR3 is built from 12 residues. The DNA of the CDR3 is TGTGCCAGCAGCTTCGCTCGGGGAGGGGAATACTTC. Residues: CASSFARGGEYF. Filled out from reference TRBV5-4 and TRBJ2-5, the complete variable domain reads ETGVTQSPTHLIKTRGQQVTLRCSSQSGHNTVSWYQQALGQGPQFIFQYYREEENGRGNFPPRFSGLQFPNYSSELNVNALELDDSALYLCASSFARGGEYFGPGTRLLVL.

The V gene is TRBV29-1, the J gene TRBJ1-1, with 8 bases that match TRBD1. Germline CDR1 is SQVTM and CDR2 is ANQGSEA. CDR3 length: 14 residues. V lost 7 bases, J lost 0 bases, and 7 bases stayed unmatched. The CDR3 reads CSAHPQGVNTEAFF. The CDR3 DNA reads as TGCAGCGCACACCCACAGGGGGTGAACACTGAAGCTTTCTTT. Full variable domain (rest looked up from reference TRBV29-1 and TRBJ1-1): SAVISQKPSRDICQRGTSLTIQCQVDSQVTMMFWYRQQPGQSLTLIATANQGSEATYESGFVIDKFPISRPNLTFSTLTVSNMSPEDSSIYLCSAHPQGVNTEAFFGQGTRLTVV.

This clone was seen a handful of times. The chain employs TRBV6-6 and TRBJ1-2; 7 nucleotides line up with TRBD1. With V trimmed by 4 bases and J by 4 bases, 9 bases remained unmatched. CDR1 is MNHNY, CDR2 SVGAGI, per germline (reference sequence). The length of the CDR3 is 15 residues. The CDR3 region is CASSLQGTASYGYTF. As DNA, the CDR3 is TGTGCCAGCAGTTTACAGGGGACTGCCAGCTATGGCTACACCTTC.

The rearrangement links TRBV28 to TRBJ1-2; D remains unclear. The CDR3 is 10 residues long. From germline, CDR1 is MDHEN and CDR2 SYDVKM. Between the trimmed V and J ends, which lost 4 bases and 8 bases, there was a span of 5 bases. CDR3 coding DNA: TGTGCCAGCAGTTCGAGGGGCTACACCTTC. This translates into CASSSRGYTF.

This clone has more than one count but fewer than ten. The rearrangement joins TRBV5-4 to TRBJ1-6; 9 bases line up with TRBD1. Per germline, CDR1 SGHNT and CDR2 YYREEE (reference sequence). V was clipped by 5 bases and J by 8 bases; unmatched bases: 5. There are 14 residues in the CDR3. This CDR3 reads CASRPGTGYSPLHF. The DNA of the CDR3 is TGTGCCAGCAGACCCGGGACAGGGTATTCACCCCTCCACTTT.

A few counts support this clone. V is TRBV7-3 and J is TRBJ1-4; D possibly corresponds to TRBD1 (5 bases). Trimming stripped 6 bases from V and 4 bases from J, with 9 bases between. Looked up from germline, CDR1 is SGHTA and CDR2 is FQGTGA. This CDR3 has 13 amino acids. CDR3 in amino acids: CASSRQGNEKLFF. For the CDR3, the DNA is TGTGCCAGCAGTAGGCAGGGTAATGAAAAACTGTTTTTT.

CDR3 protein: CASSQGRSYNSPLHF. CDR3 sequence (DNA): TGCGCCAGCAGCCAAGGCCGGAGCTATAATTCACCCCTCCACTTT. V usage is TRBV4-3 and J usage is TRBJ1-6; D gene uncertain. The CDR3 consists of 15 residues. Germline CDR1 and CDR2: LGHNA and YSLEER. The ends were cut back, 1 base at V and 3 bases at J, with 7 bases in the middle.